This TCR beta chain was identified during a study of regulatory T cells in long-lasting Graves disease (dated by TCRdb to the early 2020s). With respect to the entire study: Antithyroid drugs had been taken for less than 3 months by newly diagnosed Graves' disease patients. Patients with persistent Graves' disease were compared with patients with newly diagnosed Graves' disease using TCR sequencing and RNA sequencing of peripheral blood. The study was registered as a clinical trial and conducted in China. A total of 33 samples were covered by TCR sequencing, comprising some 13 persistent and around 20 newly diagnosed Graves' disease patients.

The library relied on multiplex PCR. Sequencing took place on an Illumina HiSeq 4000. iRepertoire HTBI primers and Arm-PCR amplification of CDR3 regions were used to construct TCR beta libraries. PCR products were gel purified before sequencing. The authors' analysis ran thus. Gene usage analysis of CDR3 amino acid clonotypes used the roughly 60 TRBV and some 15 TRBJ segments found across samples. Filtered high-quality paired reads were merged into contigs using COPE and FqMerger. BLAST was used to align contigs to IMGT TRBV, TRBD and TRBJ reference genes, with CDR3 defined following IMGT. Any clonotype with a frequency above 0.1% was counted as a highly expanded clone. Shannon entropy was used to measure repertoire diversity, and the Gini coefficient was used to measure V-J evenness. A clonotype found in more than one individual was treated as public. Clones were called with MiXCR by TCRdb after fastp trimmed the public reads at Q25, and only in-frame beta chains were retained. Records with the same CDR3 protein are collapsed into one entry carrying the most frequent genes and DNA. The V and J calls were not made by the authors but by TCRdb's processing. The sample table shows hundreds of thousands of distinct CDR3 sequences, and less than 20% are seen once. Together, the top ten hold around a sixth of the sample.

Sample time point, as interpreted from the label and publication: newly diagnosed GD, antithyroid drugs for less than 3 months. For both TCR sequencing and RNA sequencing, RNA was extracted from PBMCs using TRIzol. Graves' disease was diagnosed according to American Thyroid Association guidelines. The patients came from an endocrinology department in Xi'an, China. From each patient, about 9.7 milliliters of peripheral blood was collected into an EDTA anticoagulant tube. Ficoll Paque Plus density gradient separation was used to isolate PBMCs, and no additional T cell sorting was done. An Agilent 2100 Bioanalyzer and agarose gel were used to check RNA quality, and a NanoDrop 2000 was used to measure RNA concentration. This clonotype showed up many times. The target of this receptor is not known. Qualities for individual bases were not recorded, and no much larger clone is one base off. Measured from the cysteine to the phenylalanine, the CDR3 is 15 residues long. Only the CDR3 DNA stays, 45 bases, in frame from base 1. Germline trimming: 6 bases from V, 10 bases from J; junction bases outside gene matches: 14. The germline V gene sets CDR1 to MDHEN and CDR2 to SYDVKM.

On the study overall, not on this receptor specifically: The study examined only peripheral blood because the primary lesion, thyroid tissue, could not be accessed. As a limitation, the authors acknowledged that the small sample size may reduce accuracy. Persistent Graves' disease patients showed lower TCR Shannon entropy and fewer highly expanded clones than newly diagnosed patients, suggesting clonal expansion. Persistent disease showed preferential use of TRBV28, TRBJ1-2 and TRBJ2-5, whereas newly diagnosed disease favored TRBV20-1 and TRBJ2-1. Patients with persistent disease shared more public clonotypes (about 2,500) than newly diagnosed patients did (around 930). Sequencing and analysis were restricted to the TCR beta chain.

The same sample was also used in a study of T cells in Graves' hyperthyroidism and ophthalmopathy. According to the second study: Graves' hyperthyroidism was defined as stable when no progression to ophthalmopathy occurred over 18 months of follow-up. Hyperthyroidism patients were newly diagnosed, had a disease duration of under 2 months, and were aged 18 to 65 years. Patients with uncontrolled infections, other autoimmune diseases, pregnancy or lactation were excluded. Diagnoses relied on clinical symptoms, serum thyroxine and TRAb, thyroid ultrasound and orbital computed tomography. The first round of RT-PCR for the TCR CDR3 was performed with the HTBI primer set and the Qiagen OneStep RT-PCR kit. Most expanded thyroid clonotypes (frequency above 0.001) were also found in blood, which suggests that blood repertoires may mirror thyroid immune responses. In cross-validation, a model built on a 13 V-J signature told ophthalmopathy apart from stable hyperthyroidism with approximately 90% sensitivity and approximately 84% specificity, and in testing the same model reached 80%/75%. In validation, the model predicted progression to ophthalmopathy a median of around 6.5 months before onset, with around 70% sensitivity and nearly 75% specificity. To identify TCR V-J signatures that set the groups apart, the researchers used a discovery cohort of 95 to 100 patients, made up of approximately 43 with Graves' ophthalmopathy and some 56 with stable Graves' hyperthyroidism. Prospective prediction of ophthalmopathy was tested in an independent validation cohort consisting of 18 hyperthyroidism patients and around 16 patients who later progressed to ophthalmopathy. For training and testing, the 100 or so patients in the discovery cohort were randomly divided in a 7:3 ratio. In addition, the study compared T-cell repertoires in thyroid tissue and in blood from roughly 6 Graves' hyperthyroidism patients. After sampling, hyperthyroidism patients received methimazole starting at 30 mg daily, and ophthalmopathy patients received high-dose intravenous methylprednisolone. A second multiplex PCR round built the libraries, followed by size selection and purification. Libraries were sequenced paired-end with 100 bp reads on an Illumina HiSeq2000. SOAPnuke was used to process the raw data, with reads discarded if the reads contained adapters or uncalled bases, had a mean Phred below 15, or lacked an exact constant-primer or identifier match. COPE v1.2.5 was used to merge high-quality paired reads, and clonotypes were defined as unique nucleotide sequences. MiTCR v1.1 was used to align clonotypes to the IMGT TRBV, TRBD and TRBJ reference segments. The analysis included only V-J combinations with a frequency above 0.0001, which together covered more than 98% of the repertoires. The TCS score was defined as the ratio of F50 (clonal expansion) to E x V (chaos), calculated using BLOSUM62-based TCRdist between CDR3 peptides within each V-J. Welch's t-statistics and random forest reduced around 510 V-J features to 10 to 15, which were used in a naive Bayes classifier (R e1071). Sample size was not statistically predetermined, and blinding of investigators to group allocation was not performed. The paper reports TCR Vbeta CDR3 sequencing of some 140 peripheral blood samples: 40 to 45 ophthalmopathy, roughly 74 hyperthyroidism and approximately 17 progressor patients.

Recombination joined TRBV28 with TRBJ1-4; 7 bases in the middle match TRBD1. The source of this sequence is a woman aged 25 to 39 with Graves disease. Donor details come from another sample of the same person, matched by shared clones. The sample was peripheral blood mononuclear cells (PBMCs), taken at new diagnosis, from a patient treated with antithyroid drugs. The DNA is TGTGCCAGCAGCCGAACAGGGGACACCGGGCGAAAACTGTTTTTT. Protein translation: CASSRTGDTGRKLFF.